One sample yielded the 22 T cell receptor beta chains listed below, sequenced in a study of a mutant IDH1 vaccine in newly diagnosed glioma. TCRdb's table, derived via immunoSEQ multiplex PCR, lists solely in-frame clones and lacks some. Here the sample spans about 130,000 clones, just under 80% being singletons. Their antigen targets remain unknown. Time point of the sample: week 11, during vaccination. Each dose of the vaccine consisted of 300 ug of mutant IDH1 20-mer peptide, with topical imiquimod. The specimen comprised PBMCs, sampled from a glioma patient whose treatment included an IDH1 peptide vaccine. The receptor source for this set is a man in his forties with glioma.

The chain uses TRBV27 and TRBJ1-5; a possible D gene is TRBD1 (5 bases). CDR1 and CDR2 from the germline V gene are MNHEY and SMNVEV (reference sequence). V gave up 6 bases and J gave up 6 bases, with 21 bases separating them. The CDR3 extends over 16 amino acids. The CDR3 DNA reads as TGTGCCAGCAGCAGAAGCGGGGGGGTAAGCGGTCAGCCCCAGCATTTT. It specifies CASSRSGGVSGQPQHF.

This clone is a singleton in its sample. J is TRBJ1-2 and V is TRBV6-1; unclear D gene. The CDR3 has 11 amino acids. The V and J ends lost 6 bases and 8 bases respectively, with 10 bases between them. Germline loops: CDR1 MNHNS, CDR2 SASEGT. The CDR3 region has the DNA TGTGCCAGCAGGGGTTCGCGAGGCTACACCTTC. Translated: CASRGSRGYTF.

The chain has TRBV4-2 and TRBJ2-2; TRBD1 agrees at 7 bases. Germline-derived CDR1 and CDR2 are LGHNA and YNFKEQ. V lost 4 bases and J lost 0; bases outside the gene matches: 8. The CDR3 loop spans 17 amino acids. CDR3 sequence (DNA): TGTGCCAGCAGCCCCGTAGAGGGGGCGACGAACACCGGGGAGCTGTTTTTT. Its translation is CASSPVEGATNTGELFF.

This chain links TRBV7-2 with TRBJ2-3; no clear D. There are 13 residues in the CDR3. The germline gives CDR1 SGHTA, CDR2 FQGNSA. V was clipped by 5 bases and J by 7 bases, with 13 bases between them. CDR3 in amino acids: CASSQRGPNTQYF. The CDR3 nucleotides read TGTGCCAGCAGCCAAAGAGGCCCGAATACGCAGTATTTT.

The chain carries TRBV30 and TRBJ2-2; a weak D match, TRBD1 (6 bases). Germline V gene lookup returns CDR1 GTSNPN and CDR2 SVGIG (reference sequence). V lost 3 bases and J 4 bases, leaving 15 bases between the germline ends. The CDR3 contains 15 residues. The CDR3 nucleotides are TGTGCCTGGAGAAGGGTCGAGGGGGTCACCGGGGAGCTGTTTTTT. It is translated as CAWRRVEGVTGELFF.

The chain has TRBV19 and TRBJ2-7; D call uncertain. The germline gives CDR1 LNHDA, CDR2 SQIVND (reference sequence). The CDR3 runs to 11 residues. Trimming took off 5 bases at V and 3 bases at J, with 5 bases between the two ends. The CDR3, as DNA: TGTGCCAGTAGTGCCGACTACGAGCAGTACTTC. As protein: CASSADYEQYF.

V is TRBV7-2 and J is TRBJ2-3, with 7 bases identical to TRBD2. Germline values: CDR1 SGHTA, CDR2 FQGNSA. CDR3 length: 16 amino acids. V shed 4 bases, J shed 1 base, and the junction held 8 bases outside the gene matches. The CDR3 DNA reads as TGTGCCAGCAGCTCTGGAAGCGGGGCCCGCACAGATACGCAGTATTTT. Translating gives CASSSGSGARTDTQYF.

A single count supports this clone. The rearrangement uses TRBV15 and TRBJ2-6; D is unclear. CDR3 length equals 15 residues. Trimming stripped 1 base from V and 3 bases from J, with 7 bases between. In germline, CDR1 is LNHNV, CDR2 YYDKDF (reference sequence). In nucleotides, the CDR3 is TGTGCCACCAGCAGAGCAACACTTGGGGCCAACGTCCTGACTTTC. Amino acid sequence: CATSRATLGANVLTF.

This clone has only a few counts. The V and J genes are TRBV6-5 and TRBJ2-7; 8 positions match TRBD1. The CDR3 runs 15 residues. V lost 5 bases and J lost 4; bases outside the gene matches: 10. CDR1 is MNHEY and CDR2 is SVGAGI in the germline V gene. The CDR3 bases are TGTGCCAGCAGTACTCCCGGGACAGGACCTTACGAGCAGTACTTC. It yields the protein CASSTPGTGPYEQYF.

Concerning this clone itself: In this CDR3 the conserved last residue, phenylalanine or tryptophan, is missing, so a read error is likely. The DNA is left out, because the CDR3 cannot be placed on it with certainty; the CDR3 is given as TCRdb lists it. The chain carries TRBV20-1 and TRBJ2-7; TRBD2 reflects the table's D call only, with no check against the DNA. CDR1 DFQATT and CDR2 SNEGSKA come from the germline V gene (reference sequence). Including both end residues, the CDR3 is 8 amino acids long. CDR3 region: CSASRDSP.

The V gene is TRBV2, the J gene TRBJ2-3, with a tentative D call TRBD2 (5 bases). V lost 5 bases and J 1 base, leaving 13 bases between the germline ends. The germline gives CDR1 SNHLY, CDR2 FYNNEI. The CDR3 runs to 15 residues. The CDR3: CASSREGLGTDTQYF. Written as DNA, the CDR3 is TGTGCCAGCAGTAGGGAAGGACTGGGCACAGATACGCAGTATTTT.

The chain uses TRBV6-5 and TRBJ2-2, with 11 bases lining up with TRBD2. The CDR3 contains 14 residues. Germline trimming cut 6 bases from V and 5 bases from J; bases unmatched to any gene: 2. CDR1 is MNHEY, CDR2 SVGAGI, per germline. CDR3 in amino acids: CASRLAGVTGELFF. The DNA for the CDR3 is TGTGCCAGCAGACTAGCGGGGGTGACCGGGGAGCTGTTTTTT.

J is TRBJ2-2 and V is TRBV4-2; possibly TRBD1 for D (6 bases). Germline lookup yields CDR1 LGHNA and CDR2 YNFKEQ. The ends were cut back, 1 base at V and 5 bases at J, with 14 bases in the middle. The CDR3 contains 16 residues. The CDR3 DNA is TGTGCCAGCAGCCAAGGGGTGTCAGGGGAGACCGGGGAGCTGTTTTTT. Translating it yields CASSQGVSGETGELFF.

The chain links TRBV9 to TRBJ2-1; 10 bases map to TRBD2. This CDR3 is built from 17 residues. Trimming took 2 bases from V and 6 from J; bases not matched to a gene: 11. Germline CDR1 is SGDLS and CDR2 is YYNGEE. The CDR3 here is CASSVGTSVRISNEQFF. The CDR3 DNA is TGTGCCAGCAGCGTCGGGACTAGCGTGAGAATCTCCAATGAGCAGTTCTTC.

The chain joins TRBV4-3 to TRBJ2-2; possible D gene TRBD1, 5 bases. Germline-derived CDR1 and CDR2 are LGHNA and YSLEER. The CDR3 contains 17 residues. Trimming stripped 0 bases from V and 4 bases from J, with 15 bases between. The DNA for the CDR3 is TGCGCCAGCAGCCAAGAACGGCCCGACAGTTTCACCGGGGAGCTGTTTTTT. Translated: CASSQERPDSFTGELFF.

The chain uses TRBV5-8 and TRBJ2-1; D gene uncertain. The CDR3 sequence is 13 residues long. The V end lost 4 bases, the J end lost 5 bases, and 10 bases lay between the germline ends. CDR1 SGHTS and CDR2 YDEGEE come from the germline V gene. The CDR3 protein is CASSIGPNNEQFF. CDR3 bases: TGTGCCAGCAGCATCGGGCCCAACAATGAGCAGTTCTTC.

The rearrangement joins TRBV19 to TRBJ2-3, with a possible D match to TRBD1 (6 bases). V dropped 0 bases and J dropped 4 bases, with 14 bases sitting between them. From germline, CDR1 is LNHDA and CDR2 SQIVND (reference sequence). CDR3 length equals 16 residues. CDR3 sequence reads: CASSIDGTGYADTQYF. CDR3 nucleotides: TGTGCCAGTAGTATAGATGGTACAGGGTACGCAGATACGCAGTATTTT.

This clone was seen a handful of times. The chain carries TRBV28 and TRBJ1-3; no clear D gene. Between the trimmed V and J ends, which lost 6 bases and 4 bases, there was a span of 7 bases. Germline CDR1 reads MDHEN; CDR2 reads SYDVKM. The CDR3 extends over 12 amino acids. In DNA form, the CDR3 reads TGTGCCAGCAGATCCGGAGGAAACACCATATATTTT. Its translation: CASRSGGNTIYF.

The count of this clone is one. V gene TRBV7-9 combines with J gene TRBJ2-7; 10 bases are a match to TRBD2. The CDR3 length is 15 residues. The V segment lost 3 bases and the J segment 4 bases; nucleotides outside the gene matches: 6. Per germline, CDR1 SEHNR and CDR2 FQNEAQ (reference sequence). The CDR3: CASSFPSGSLYEQYF. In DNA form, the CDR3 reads TGTGCCAGCAGCTTTCCTAGCGGGAGTCTGTACGAGCAGTACTTC.

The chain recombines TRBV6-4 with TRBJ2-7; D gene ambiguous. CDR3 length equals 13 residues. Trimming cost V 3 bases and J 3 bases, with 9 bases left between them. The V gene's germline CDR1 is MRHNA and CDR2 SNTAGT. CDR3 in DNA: TGTGCCAGCAGTGAGAACCTGTTCTACGAGCAGTACTTC. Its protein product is CASSENLFYEQYF.

In nucleotides, the CDR3 is TGCGCCAGCAGCTTGGACGGTATGGGAGAGACCCAGTACTTC. Translating gives CASSLDGMGETQYF. The chain carries TRBV5-1 and TRBJ2-5, with D hard to call. This CDR3 has 14 residues. Per the germline V gene, CDR1 is SGHRS and CDR2 is YFSETQ. V was trimmed by 0 bases and J by 4 bases, leaving 10 bases between them.

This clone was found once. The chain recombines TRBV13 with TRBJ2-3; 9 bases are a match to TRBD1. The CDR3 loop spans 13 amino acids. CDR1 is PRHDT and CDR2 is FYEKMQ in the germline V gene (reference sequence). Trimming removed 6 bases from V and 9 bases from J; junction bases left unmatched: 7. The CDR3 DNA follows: TGTGCCAGCAGACTTACAGGGGGCCGGACGCAGTATTTT. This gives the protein CASRLTGGRTQYF.